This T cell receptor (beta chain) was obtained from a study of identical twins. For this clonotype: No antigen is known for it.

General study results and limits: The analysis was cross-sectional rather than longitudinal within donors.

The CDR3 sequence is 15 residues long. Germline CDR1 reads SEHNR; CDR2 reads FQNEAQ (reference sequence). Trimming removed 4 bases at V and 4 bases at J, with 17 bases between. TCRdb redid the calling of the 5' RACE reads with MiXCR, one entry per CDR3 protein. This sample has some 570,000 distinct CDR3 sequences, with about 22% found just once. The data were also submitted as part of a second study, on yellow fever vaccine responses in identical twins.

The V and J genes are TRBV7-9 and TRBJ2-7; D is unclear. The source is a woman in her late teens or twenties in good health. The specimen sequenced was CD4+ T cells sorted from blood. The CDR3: CASSSPDNGLYEQYV. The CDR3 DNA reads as TGTGCCAGCAGCTCCCCCGACAACGGGCTTTACGAGCAGTACGTC.